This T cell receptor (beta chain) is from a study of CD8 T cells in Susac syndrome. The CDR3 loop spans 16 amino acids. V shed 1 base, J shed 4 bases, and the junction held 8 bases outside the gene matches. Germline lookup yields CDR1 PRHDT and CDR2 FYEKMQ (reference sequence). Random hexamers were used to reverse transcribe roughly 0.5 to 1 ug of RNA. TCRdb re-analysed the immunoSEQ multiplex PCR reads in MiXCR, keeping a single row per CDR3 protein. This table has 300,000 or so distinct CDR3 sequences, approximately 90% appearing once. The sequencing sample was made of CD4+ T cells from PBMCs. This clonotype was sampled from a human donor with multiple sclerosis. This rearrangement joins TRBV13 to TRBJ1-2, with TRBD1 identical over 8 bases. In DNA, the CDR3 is TGTGCCAGCAGCTTAGTCGCCAGGACAGGGACCTATGGCTACACCTTC. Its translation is CASSLVARTGTYGYTF.